This T cell receptor (beta chain) is drawn from a study of T cells in localized non-small cell lung cancer. Germline CDR1 is SGHNT and CDR2 is YENEEA. The CDR3 sequence is 14 residues long. This clone was seen at least ten times. A junction boundary mismatches the germline segment, possibly from a read error. Clones were sequenced by immunoSEQ multiplex PCR, and TCRdb holds only the in-frame ones, with some missing. The sample has more than 10,000 clones; roughly 30% are singletons. Source: lung tumor tissue, taken before any cancer treatment. V gene TRBV11-3 combines with J gene TRBJ1-1; 7 nucleotides align to TRBD1. This sequence was found in a female donor over 55 with stage I lung adenocarcinoma. This CDR3 reads CASSPPGQETSGIF. In DNA form, the CDR3 reads TGTGCCAGCAGCCCCCCAGGACAGGAGACTTCTGGGATCTTT.